These T cell receptor beta chains were read from a single sample in a study of blood T cell repertoires in COVID-19. The assay was immunoSEQ multiplex PCR, and TCRdb's table has in-frame clones only and misses some. The table shows hundreds of thousands of clones, with 86% occurring only once. The sequenced sample was peripheral blood. Receptors were obtained from a woman aged 25-40 years with active or convalescent COVID-19. Both conserved end residues are part of each CDR3.

j_call: TRBJ2-3
v_call: TRBV6-2/TRBV6-3
cdr3_aa: CASSYPRTRVQPRVGTDTQYF

j_call: TRBJ2-2
v_call: TRBV10-3
cdr3_aa: CAISHDRGELFF

j_call: TRBJ2-1
v_call: TRBV6-2/TRBV6-3
cdr3_aa: CASSLAKGGGNEQFF

j_call: TRBJ1-2
v_call: TRBV29-1
cdr3_aa: CSVEDTGAHYGYTF

j_call: TRBJ1-2
v_call: TRBV19
cdr3_aa: CASIHPPGQGHLGGYTF

j_call: TRBJ1-2
v_call: TRBV4-2
cdr3_aa: CASSQDSTGNHRVYGYTF

j_call: TRBJ1-1
v_call: TRBV3-1/TRBV3-2
cdr3_aa: CASMSLAPLENTEAFF

j_call: TRBJ2-2
v_call: TRBV27
cdr3_aa: CASSPGQGGNTGELFF

j_call: TRBJ2-7
v_call: TRBV5-5
cdr3_aa: CASSLETANYEQYF

j_call: TRBJ2-7
v_call: TRBV5-1
cdr3_aa: CASSLAHSYEQYF

j_call: TRBJ2-7
v_call: TRBV2
cdr3_aa: CASSKTGWDEQYF

j_call: TRBJ2-3
v_call: TRBV6-6
cdr3_aa: CASSPPGGSTDTQYF

j_call: TRBJ2-5
v_call: TRBV2
cdr3_aa: CASSEWQGSQETQYF

j_call: TRBJ1-1
v_call: TRBV11-2
cdr3_aa: CASSPGTGGADTEAFF

j_call: TRBJ2-7
v_call: TRBV29-1
cdr3_aa: CSVDDGAYEQYF

j_call: TRBJ2-7
v_call: TRBV3-1/TRBV3-2
cdr3_aa: CASSQEEDRGSSYEQYF

j_call: TRBJ1-2
v_call: TRBV2
cdr3_aa: CASRAPTGVNYGYTF

j_call: TRBJ1-1
v_call: TRBV9
cdr3_aa: CASSVDRGFTEAFF

j_call: TRBJ1-2
v_call: TRBV4-1
cdr3_aa: CASSQMDREKDGYTF

j_call: TRBJ2-7
v_call: TRBV5-1
cdr3_aa: CASSSRTSGRGPPVHEQYF

j_call: TRBJ2-3
v_call: TRBV3-1/TRBV3-2
cdr3_aa: CASSPSGGFSDTQYF

j_call: TRBJ2-1
v_call: TRBV6-5
cdr3_aa: CASSSSGGGNEQFF

j_call: TRBJ1-5
v_call: TRBV19
cdr3_aa: CASTVQGARQPQHF

j_call: TRBJ2-7
v_call: TRBV29-1
cdr3_aa: CSVEDPEVLQQYF

j_call: TRBJ1-1
v_call: TRBV27
cdr3_aa: CASSFPGNEAFF

j_call: TRBJ2-5
v_call: TRBV20-1
cdr3_aa: CSARIVETQYF

j_call: TRBJ1-2
v_call: TRBV10-3
cdr3_aa: CAISVTTGSYGYTF

j_call: TRBJ1-3
v_call: TRBV19
cdr3_aa: CASQDRASENTIYF

j_call: TRBJ2-7
v_call: TRBV4-2
cdr3_aa: CASSQDLRGAYEQYF

j_call: TRBJ2-1
v_call: TRBV25-1
cdr3_aa: CASSLAGGSNEQFF

j_call: TRBJ1-5
v_call: TRBV2
cdr3_aa: CASSRDRVEQPQHF

j_call: TRBJ2-3
v_call: TRBV19
cdr3_aa: CASSIDGGGAGYTDTQYF

j_call: TRBJ2-3
v_call: TRBV2
cdr3_aa: CASRDSGTRTSTDTQYF

j_call: TRBJ2-7
v_call: TRBV6-1
cdr3_aa: CASSEPLRRTQYF

j_call: TRBJ1-4
v_call: TRBV2
cdr3_aa: CASKRENEKLFF

j_call: TRBJ2-2
v_call: TRBV11-2
cdr3_aa: CASRTGTGPGELFF

j_call: TRBJ2-5
v_call: TRBV5-1
cdr3_aa: CASTRSGGESETQYF

j_call: TRBJ1-5
v_call: TRBV6-6
cdr3_aa: CASSYGTPYSNQPQHF

j_call: TRBJ1-2
v_call: TRBV7-9
cdr3_aa: CASSSDKASNYGYTF

j_call: TRBJ2-7
v_call: TRBV6-5
cdr3_aa: CASKNTDRTYEQYF

j_call: TRBJ1-2
v_call: TRBV2
cdr3_aa: CASRGTGNYGYTF

j_call: TRBJ2-5
v_call: TRBV5-6
cdr3_aa: CASSLWGGSTQYF

j_call: TRBJ2-2
v_call: TRBV6-4
cdr3_aa: CASSDREAGELFF

j_call: TRBJ2-1
v_call: TRBV27
cdr3_aa: CATGLAGGQRTYNEQFF

j_call: TRBJ2-7
v_call: TRBV19
cdr3_aa: CASSMNWDRRIIYEQYF

j_call: TRBJ1-2
v_call: TRBV12-3/TRBV12-4
cdr3_aa: CASSLARGLGYTF

j_call: TRBJ2-7
v_call: TRBV7-6
cdr3_aa: CASSLGTEAYEQYF

j_call: TRBJ2-3
v_call: TRBV3-1/TRBV3-2
cdr3_aa: CASSWRGAVPSTDTQYF

j_call: TRBJ2-1
v_call: TRBV6-5
cdr3_aa: CASSYSSGGGINEQFF

j_call: TRBJ2-3
v_call: TRBV7-8
cdr3_aa: CASSSTGTSGFIDTQYF

j_call: TRBJ2-1
v_call: TRBV30
cdr3_aa: CAWSGLTSGEQFF

j_call: TRBJ2-1
v_call: TRBV4-1
cdr3_aa: CASSQASAQGRLWFF

j_call: TRBJ1-4
v_call: TRBV5-8
cdr3_aa: CASSLAGLGARGRLFF